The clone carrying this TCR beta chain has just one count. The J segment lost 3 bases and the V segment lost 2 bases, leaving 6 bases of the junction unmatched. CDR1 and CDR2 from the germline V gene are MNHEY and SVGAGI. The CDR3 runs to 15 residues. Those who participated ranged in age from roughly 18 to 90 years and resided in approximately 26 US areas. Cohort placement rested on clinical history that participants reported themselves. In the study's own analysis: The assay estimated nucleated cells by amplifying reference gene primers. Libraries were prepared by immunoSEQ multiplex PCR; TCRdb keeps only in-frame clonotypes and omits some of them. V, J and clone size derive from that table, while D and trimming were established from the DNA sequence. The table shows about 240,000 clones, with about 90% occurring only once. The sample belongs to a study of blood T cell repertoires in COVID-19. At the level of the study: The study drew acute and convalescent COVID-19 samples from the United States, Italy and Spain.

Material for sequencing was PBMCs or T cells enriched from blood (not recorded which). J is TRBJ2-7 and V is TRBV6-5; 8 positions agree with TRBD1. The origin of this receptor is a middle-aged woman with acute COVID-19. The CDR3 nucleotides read TGTGCCAGCAGTTACCCCCGACAGGGGTTCTACGAGCAGTACTTC. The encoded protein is CASSYPRQGFYEQYF.